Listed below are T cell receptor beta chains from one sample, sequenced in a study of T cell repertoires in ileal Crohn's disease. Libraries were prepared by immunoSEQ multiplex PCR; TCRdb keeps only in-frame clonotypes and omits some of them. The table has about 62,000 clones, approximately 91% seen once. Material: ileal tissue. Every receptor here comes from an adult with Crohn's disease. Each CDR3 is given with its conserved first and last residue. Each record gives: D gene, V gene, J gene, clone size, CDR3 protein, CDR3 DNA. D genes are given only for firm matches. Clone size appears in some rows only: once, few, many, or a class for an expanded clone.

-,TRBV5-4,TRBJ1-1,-,CASSLYQATEAFF,TGTGCCAGCAGCCTATACCAGGCCACTGAAGCTTTCTTT
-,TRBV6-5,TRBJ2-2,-,CASRGEPRSGELFF,TGTGCCAGCAGGGGAGAACCTCGTAGCGGGGAGCTGTTTTTT
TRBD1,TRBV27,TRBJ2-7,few,CASSRETGQTYEQYF,TGTGCCAGCAGTCGCGAAACGGGACAGACCTACGAGCAGTACTTC
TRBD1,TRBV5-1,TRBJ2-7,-,CASSSTGGSYEQYF,TGCGCCAGCAGCTCGACAGGGGGCTCCTACGAGCAGTACTTC
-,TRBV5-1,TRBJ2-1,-,CASSLAGVLGNEQFF,TGCGCCAGCAGCTTGGCAGGGGTCCTCGGGAATGAGCAGTTCTTC
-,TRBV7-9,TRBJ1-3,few,CASSLGWGDTIYF,TGTGCCAGCAGCTTAGGATGGGGAGACACCATATATTTT
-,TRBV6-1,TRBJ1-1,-,CASSDSWQMNTEAFF,TGTGCCAGCAGTGATTCGTGGCAGATGAACACTGAAGCTTTCTTT
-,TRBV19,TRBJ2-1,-,CASSIEGFDYNEQFF,TGTGCCAGTAGTATCGAGGGATTTGACTACAATGAGCAGTTCTTC
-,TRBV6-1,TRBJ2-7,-,CASSRLGQSYEQYF,TGTGCCAGCAGTCGACTTGGACAGTCTTACGAGCAGTACTTC
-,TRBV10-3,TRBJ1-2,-,CAISELGGAAYGYTF,TGTGCCATCAGTGAGCTAGGTGGGGCGGCCTATGGCTACACCTTC
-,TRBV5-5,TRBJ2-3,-,CASSQTEFVSDTQYF,TGTGCCAGCAGCCAAACAGAGTTTGTGTCTGATACGCAGTATTTT
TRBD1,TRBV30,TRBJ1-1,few,CAWISRGRKTEAFF,TGTGCCTGGATTTCCAGGGGGCGAAAAACTGAAGCTTTCTTT
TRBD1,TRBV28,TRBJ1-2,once,CASKENGQGFYGYTF,TGTGCCAGCAAAGAGAACGGACAGGGGTTTTATGGCTACACCTTC
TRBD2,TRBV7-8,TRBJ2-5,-,CASSFAAGGEETQYF,TGTGCCAGCAGCTTCGCTGCGGGGGGTGAAGAGACCCAGTACTTC
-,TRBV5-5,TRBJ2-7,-,CASILGGGGVPYEQYF,TGTGCCAGCATCCTGGGAGGGGGGGGAGTTCCCTACGAGCAGTACTTC
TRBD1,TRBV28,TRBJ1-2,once,CASEAGGQIYGYTF,TGTGCCAGCGAGGCGGGGGGACAGATCTATGGCTACACCTTC
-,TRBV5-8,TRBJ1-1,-,CASSLDEANTEAFF,TGTGCCAGCAGCTTGGACGAGGCGAACACTGAAGCTTTCTTT
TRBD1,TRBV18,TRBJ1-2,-,CASSQTSGTGLYGYTF,TGTGCCAGCTCACAGACCTCCGGGACAGGACTATATGGCTACACCTTC
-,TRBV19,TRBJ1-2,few,CASSIDLGPGPNYGYTF,TGTGCCAGTAGTATAGATCTAGGCCCAGGGCCAAACTATGGCTACACCTTC
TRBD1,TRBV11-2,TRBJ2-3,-,CASSLSGQGPQYF,TGTGCCAGCAGTTTATCCGGACAGGGGCCGCAGTATTTT
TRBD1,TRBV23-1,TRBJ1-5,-,CASDPGTVNQPQHF,TGCGCCAGCGACCCCGGGACAGTAAATCAGCCCCAGCATTTT
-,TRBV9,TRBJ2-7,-,CASSVAGVPGYEQYF,TGTGCCAGCAGCGTCGCAGGGGTTCCTGGGTACGAGCAGTACTTC
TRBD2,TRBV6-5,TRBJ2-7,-,CASSYSTSNYEQYF,TGTGCCAGCAGTTACTCGACTAGCAACTACGAGCAGTACTTC
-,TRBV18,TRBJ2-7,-,CASSPSFPLYEQYF,TGTGCCAGCTCACCGAGCTTTCCCCTCTACGAGCAGTACTTC
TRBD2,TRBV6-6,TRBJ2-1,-,CASRQGTSGGNEQFF,TGTGCCAGCAGGCAGGGGACTAGCGGGGGGAATGAGCAGTTCTTC
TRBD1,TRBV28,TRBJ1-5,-,CASRPDRGGSSNQPQHF,TGTGCCAGCAGACCGGACAGGGGGGGAAGTAGCAATCAGCCCCAGCATTTT
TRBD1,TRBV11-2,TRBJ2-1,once,CASSTRTGAQGYNEQFF,TGTGCCAGCAGCACCCGGACAGGGGCTCAGGGCTACAATGAGCAGTTCTTC
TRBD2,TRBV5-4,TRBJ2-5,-,CASGPRASGGEETQYF,TGTGCCAGCGGCCCGAGGGCTAGCGGGGGAGAAGAGACCCAGTACTTC
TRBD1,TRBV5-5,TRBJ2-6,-,CASRGTGGKKSSGANVLTF,TGTGCCAGCAGGGGGACAGGGGGAAAGAAGAGCTCTGGGGCCAACGTCCTGACTTTC
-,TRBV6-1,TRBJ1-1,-,CASRVQKDTEAFF,TGTGCCAGCAGGGTACAGAAGGACACTGAAGCTTTCTTT
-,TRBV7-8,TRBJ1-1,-,CASSSTRETEAFF,TGTGCCAGCAGCTCTACGAGGGAGACTGAAGCTTTCTTT
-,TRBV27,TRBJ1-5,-,CASSKTVQGIQPQHF,TGTGCCAGCAGTAAGACAGTACAGGGAATCCAGCCCCAGCATTTT
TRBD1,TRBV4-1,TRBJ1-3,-,CASSQGQGYTIYF,TGCGCCAGCAGCCAAGGACAGGGATACACCATATATTTT
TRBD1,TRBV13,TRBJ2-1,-,CASSRSDRAYNEQFF,TGTGCCAGCAGCCGCTCGGACAGGGCCTACAATGAGCAGTTCTTC
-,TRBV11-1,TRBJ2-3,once,CASSLLGRATDTQYF,TGTGCCAGCAGCTTACTTGGCAGGGCCACAGATACGCAGTATTTT
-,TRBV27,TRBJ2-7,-,CASSQGLSYEQYF,TGTGCCAGCAGCCAAGGACTCTCCTACGAGCAGTACTTC
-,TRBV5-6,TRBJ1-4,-,CASSLGTYEKLFF,TGTGCCAGCAGCCTCGGGACATATGAAAAACTGTTTTTT